A single sample is the source of the 27 T cell receptor beta chains below, sequenced in a study of shared clonotypes between healthy human individuals. Data came from immunoSEQ multiplex PCR; TCRdb stores just in-frame clones and leaves some out. The table lists under 2.5 million clones, about 90% of them singletons. Sequencing input: naive CD4+ T cells from PBMCs. Subset in this sample: CD45RA+ positively selected. These receptors all come from a man younger than 30 in good health. Some clones in this sample may be carry-over from other donors' samples.

This clone has only a few counts. V usage is TRBV28 and J usage is TRBJ1-2; D ambiguous. Per the germline V gene, CDR1 is MDHEN and CDR2 is SYDVKM. The V and J ends lost 9 bases and 6 bases respectively, with 14 bases between them. This CDR3 is 12 amino acids long. The CDR3 DNA sequence: TGTGCCAGAAGGGATTTAGGGAATGGCTACACCTTC. This translates into CARRDLGNGYTF.

This clone was detected once. V is TRBV28 and J is TRBJ1-5; 8 nucleotides match TRBD1. The V and J ends lost 7 bases and 5 bases, in that order; junction bases with no gene match: 7. The CDR3 covers 14 residues. Per germline, CDR1 MDHEN and CDR2 SYDVKM. CDR3 sequence reads: CASNPDRDYQPQHF. The CDR3 coding sequence is TGTGCCAGCAACCCGGACAGGGATTATCAGCCCCAGCATTTT.

Regarding this clone: This sample includes further DNA sequences coding for the same CDR3. V gene TRBV6-5 combines with J gene TRBJ2-7; 8 nucleotides agree with TRBD2. Germline V gives CDR1 MNHEY, CDR2 SVGAGI. After removal of 3 bases from V and 2 bases from J, the junction contained 9 bases not matched to a gene. This CDR3 has 16 amino acids. The CDR3 is CASSYSGTSGTYEQYF. In DNA, the CDR3 is TGTGCCAGCAGTTATTCCGGGACTAGTGGCACCTACGAGCAGTACTTC.

This chain uses TRBV7-3 with TRBJ2-7; 11 bases match TRBD2. This CDR3 is built from 15 residues. Unmatched junction bases numbered 5, after V lost 2 bases and J lost 5 bases. Germline CDR1 and CDR2: SGHTA and FQGTGA. CDR3 amino acids: CASSLASGRFHEQYF. The DNA of the CDR3 is TGTGCCAGCAGCTTAGCTAGCGGGAGGTTCCACGAGCAGTACTTC.

The rearrangement links TRBV11-2 to TRBJ2-7, with TRBD2 identical over 11 bases. The CDR3 length is 16 residues. The germline CDR1 and CDR2 sequences are SGHAT and FQNNGV. J was trimmed by 5 bases and V by 1 base; bases with no gene match: 7. CDR3 bases: TGTGCCAGCAGCTTAGTGGCTAGCGGGAGGAAGGACGAGCAGTACTTC. Translating gives CASSLVASGRKDEQYF.

The CDR3 reads CASSAATSGSYNEQFF. As DNA, the CDR3 is TGTGCCAGCAGCGCAGCAACTAGCGGGAGCTACAATGAGCAGTTCTTC. V usage is TRBV5-6 and J usage is TRBJ2-1, with 11 bases aligning to TRBD2. Germline CDR1 SGHDT, CDR2 YYEEEE. This CDR3 contains 16 residues. V shed 4 bases, J shed 3 bases, and the junction held 6 bases outside the gene matches.

The chain has TRBV28 and TRBJ1-2; no definite D call. The CDR3 contains 15 residues. V was shortened by 3 bases and J by 5 bases, with 16 bases between the two germline ends. CDR1 and CDR2 from the germline V gene are MDHEN and SYDVKM. The CDR3 protein is CASSFGGRVSYGYTF. The CDR3 nucleotides are TGTGCCAGCAGTTTCGGCGGTAGGGTTTCTTATGGCTACACCTTC.

The V gene is TRBV7-7, the J gene TRBJ2-5; perhaps TRBD1 as D (6 bases). V lost 4 bases and J 3 bases, leaving 9 bases between the germline ends. The CDR3 is 13 residues long. Looked up from germline, CDR1 is SSHAT and CDR2 is FNYEAQ (reference sequence). DNA of the CDR3: TGTGCCAGCAGCTACACAGGGAAAGAGACCCAGTACTTC. It yields the protein CASSYTGKETQYF.

With respect to this clone: Different DNA sequences within this sample yield the same CDR3. The chain couples TRBV28 to TRBJ2-7; no definite D call. This CDR3 is built from 11 residues. V dropped 8 bases and J dropped 2 bases, with 7 bases sitting between them. Germline V gene data show CDR1 as MDHEN and CDR2 as SYDVKM. The CDR3 DNA follows: TGTGCCAGCCAAGGGCCCTACGAGCAGTACTTC. Translated: CASQGPYEQYF.

The chain carries TRBV30 and TRBJ2-1, with 7 positions matching TRBD1. The CDR3 contains 15 residues. In germline, CDR1 is GTSNPN, CDR2 SVGIG (reference sequence). Germline trimming cut 8 bases from V and 1 base from J; bases unmatched to any gene: 11. The CDR3 spells CARTGDLGSYNEQFF. The CDR3 DNA is TGTGCCCGAACAGGGGATTTAGGATCCTACAATGAGCAGTTCTTC.

The chain employs TRBV2 and TRBJ2-1, with 7 bases lining up with TRBD1. This CDR3 has 14 residues. J lost 4 bases, V lost 6 bases, and 6 bases had no gene match. Germline assignment: CDR1 SNHLY and CDR2 FYNNEI. Here the CDR3 reads CASRPGQVYNEQFF. CDR3 DNA sequence: TGTGCCAGCAGACCTGGACAGGTTTACAATGAGCAGTTCTTC. Together with reference TRBV2 and TRBJ2-1, the CDR3 gives the full variable domain: EPEVTQTPSHQVTQMGQEVILRCVPISNHLYFYWYRQILGQKVEFLVSFYNNEISEKSEIFDDQFSVERPDGSNFTLKIRSTKLEDSAMYFCASRPGQVYNEQFFGPGTRLTVL.

Notes on this clone: A junction end diverges from the germline sequence, so it may reflect a read error. The chain uses TRBV5-1 and TRBJ1-2; 7 bases align to TRBD1. CDR1 and CDR2 (germline): SGHRS, YFSETQ. The CDR3 is 11 residues long. The CDR3: CASSSVRGTVF. CDR3 nucleotide sequence: TGCGCCAGCAGCTCCGTGAGGGGGACAGTTTTC.

The rearrangement links TRBV18 to TRBJ2-3; maybe TRBD2 (5 bases). The germline CDR1 and CDR2 sequences are KGHSH and LQKENI. V was clipped by 3 bases and J by 2 bases, with 12 bases between them. This CDR3 region has 15 residues. CDR3 residues: CASSPSAATTDTQYF. CDR3 sequence (DNA): TGTGCCAGCTCACCTTCAGCGGCCACCACAGATACGCAGTATTTT.

The J gene is TRBJ1-2, the V gene TRBV9; no clear D gene. Germline V lookup: CDR1 SGDLS, CDR2 YYNGEE. The CDR3 is 12 residues long. V was shortened by 3 bases and J by 4 bases, with 7 bases between the two germline ends. CDR3 sequence: CASSADAYGYTF. The CDR3 bases are TGTGCCAGCAGCGCCGATGCCTATGGCTACACCTTC.

The rearrangement joins TRBV28 to TRBJ2-7, with TRBD1 identical over 9 bases. The CDR3 length is 14 residues. Germline trimming cut 6 bases from V and 2 bases from J; bases unmatched to any gene: 5. Germline V CDR1 and CDR2: MDHEN, SYDVKM. For the CDR3, the DNA is TGTGCCAGCAGGGGGGGACAGGGCCCCTACGAGCAGTACTTC. It codes for CASRGGQGPYEQYF.

The chain employs TRBV6-6 and TRBJ2-5; either TRBD1 or TRBD2 may fit D (6 bases each). The germline V gene encodes CDR1 MNHNY and CDR2 SVGAGI (reference sequence). V lost 6 bases, J lost 4 bases, and 9 bases lay in between. The CDR3 length is 12 residues. CDR3 bases: TGTGCCAGCAGAGGGGGAGGAGAGACCCAGTACTTC. Its protein product is CASRGGGETQYF.

In this sample, this clone turned up once. This rearrangement joins TRBV5-1 to TRBJ2-3; D is possibly TRBD2 (5 bases). Trimming stripped 4 bases from V and 0 bases from J, with 9 bases between. Germline V lookup: CDR1 SGHRS, CDR2 YFSETQ. The CDR3 spans 14 residues. CDR3 in DNA: TGCGCCAGCAGCACCGGACTGAGCACAGATACGCAGTATTTT. Its protein is CASSTGLSTDTQYF.

On this clone itself: The junction departs from germline at one end; a sequencing error may be responsible. The rearrangement links TRBV7-2 to TRBJ2-2, with unresolved D. The germline V gene has CDR1 SGHTA and CDR2 FQGNSA. The CDR3 covers 15 residues. The CDR3 region is CVSSLNFVGTGELFF. The CDR3 DNA is TGTGTCAGCAGCTTAAATTTCGTTGGGACCGGGGAGCTGTTTTTT.

The rearrangement uses TRBV28 and TRBJ2-1, with D maybe TRBD2 (5 bases). Germline assignment: CDR1 MDHEN and CDR2 SYDVKM. This CDR3 has 15 residues. V dropped 10 bases and J dropped 1 base, with 17 bases sitting between them. CDR3 coding DNA: TGTGCCACAAACAAACGAACTAGTTCCTACAATGAGCAGTTCTTC. Residues: CATNKRTSSYNEQFF. Full variable domain (missing parts from reference TRBV28 and TRBJ2-1): DVKVTQSSRYLVKRTGEKVFLECVQDMDHENMFWYRQDPGLGLRLIYFSYDVKMKEKGDIPEGYSVSREKKERFSLILESASTNQTSMYLCATNKRTSSYNEQFFGPGTRLTVL.

The rearrangement joins TRBV11-2 to TRBJ1-2, with TRBD1 as a possible D gene (5 bases). The CDR3 totals 15 residues. V was clipped by 5 bases and J by 5 bases, with 18 bases between them. Germline CDR1 SGHAT, CDR2 FQNNGV. CDR3 protein: CASSPLGSWGYGYTF. DNA of the CDR3: TGTGCCAGCAGCCCCCTTGGATCATGGGGGTATGGCTACACCTTC.

This chain links TRBV9 with TRBJ2-3; D possibly corresponds to TRBD2 (6 bases). This CDR3 comprises 17 residues. V lost 0 bases to trimming and J lost 2 bases, with 16 bases between them. Germline-derived CDR1 and CDR2 are SGDLS and YYNGEE. The CDR3 DNA follows: TGTGCCAGCAGCGTAGTCGTATTTGGGGAGGTCACAGATACGCAGTATTTT. Translation gives CASSVVVFGEVTDTQYF.

CDR3 residues: CASSLGGSGELFF. In nucleotides, the CDR3 is TGTGCCAGCAGTTTGGGGGGATCCGGGGAGCTGTTTTTT. This chain joins TRBV28 and TRBJ2-2; a possible D gene is TRBD2 (6 bases). The V and J ends lost 3 bases and 6 bases respectively, with 8 bases between them. Germline assignment: CDR1 MDHEN and CDR2 SYDVKM. The CDR3 is 13 amino acids.

The rearrangement joins TRBV2 to TRBJ2-2; 9 bases map to TRBD2. This CDR3 spans 14 amino acids. CDR1 and CDR2 from the germline V gene are SNHLY and FYNNEI. The V gene end was trimmed by 7 bases and the J gene end by 4 bases; junction bases not matched to a gene: 4. CDR3 coding DNA: TGTGCCAGCACCAAGACTAGCGGCACCGGGGAGCTGTTTTTT. Protein product: CASTKTSGTGELFF.

The genes are TRBV5-1 and TRBJ2-1; D gene ambiguous. V lost 3 bases to trimming and J lost 6 bases, with 10 bases between them. There are 13 residues in the CDR3. The germline V gene has CDR1 SGHRS and CDR2 YFSETQ. The CDR3 sequence is CASSSQVGNEQFF. The CDR3 nucleotides are TGCGCCAGCAGCTCTCAGGTGGGCAATGAGCAGTTCTTC.

The rearrangement links TRBV5-5 to TRBJ1-1; D remains unclear. The V gene lost 0 bases and the J gene lost 3 bases, with 9 bases spanning the gap. The CDR3 is made up of 14 amino acids. Germline lookup yields CDR1 SGHKS and CDR2 YYEKEE (reference sequence). CDR3 coding DNA: TGTGCCAGCAGCTTGGGCCAGTGGGACACTGAAGCTTTCTTT. This sequence encodes CASSLGQWDTEAFF.

The chain joins TRBV29-1 to TRBJ2-2, with TRBD1 matching over 7 bases. Germline CDR1 and CDR2: SQVTM and ANQGSEA. The length of the CDR3 is 13 residues. J gave up 7 bases and V 5 bases, and 7 bases lay outside the gene matches. The CDR3 region is CSVMRGLDGELFF. The DNA of the CDR3 is TGCAGCGTTATGAGGGGGCTTGACGGGGAGCTGTTTTTT.

This chain joins TRBV11-2 and TRBJ2-7; tentative D call: TRBD1 (6 bases). Trimming cost V 1 base and J 3 bases, with 7 bases left between them. The CDR3 has 13 residues. CDR1 and CDR2 from the germline V gene are SGHAT and FQNNGV. The CDR3 region has the DNA TGTGCCAGCAGCTTAGGGGACAACTACGAGCAGTACTTC. It yields the protein CASSLGDNYEQYF.